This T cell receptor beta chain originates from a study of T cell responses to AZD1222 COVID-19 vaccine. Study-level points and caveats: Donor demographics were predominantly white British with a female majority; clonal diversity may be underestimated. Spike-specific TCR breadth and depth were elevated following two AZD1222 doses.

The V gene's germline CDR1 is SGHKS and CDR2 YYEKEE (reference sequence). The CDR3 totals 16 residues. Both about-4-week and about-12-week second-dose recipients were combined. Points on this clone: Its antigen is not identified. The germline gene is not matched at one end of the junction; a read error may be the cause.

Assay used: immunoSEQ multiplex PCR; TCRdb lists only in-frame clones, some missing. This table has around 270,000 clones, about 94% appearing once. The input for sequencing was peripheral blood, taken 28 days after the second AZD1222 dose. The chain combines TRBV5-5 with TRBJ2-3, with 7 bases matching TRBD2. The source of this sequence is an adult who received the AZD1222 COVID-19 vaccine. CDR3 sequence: CASSLGLSGKTDTQYF. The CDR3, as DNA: TGTGCCAGCAGTTTGGGTCTCAGCGGGAAAACAGATACGCAGTATTTT.